Shown below are 19 T cell receptor beta chains from a single sample sequenced in a study of response to subunit inactivated influenza vaccine. MiXCR was run by TCRdb on the RT-PCR reads, yielding one entry per CDR3 protein. This table holds approximately 500,000 distinct CDR3 sequences, 10% to 15% found once. Sequenced material: PBMCs from blood, taken 45 days after vaccination. All receptors derive from a man over 45 who received an inactivated influenza vaccine.

The V call is TRBV5-1, the J call TRBJ2-5, with TRBD1 matching 8 bases. The germline gives CDR1 SGHRS, CDR2 YFSETQ. This CDR3 spans 15 amino acids. The V and J ends lost 3 bases and 1 base, in that order; junction bases with no gene match: 5. For the CDR3, the DNA is TGCGCCAGCAGCTGGGGGGACAGGCCCCAAGAGACCCAGTACTTC. This sequence encodes CASSWGDRPQETQYF.

V usage is TRBV5-1 and J usage is TRBJ2-7, with unresolved D. Germline CDR1 and CDR2: SGHRS and YFSETQ. This CDR3 region has 12 residues. Trimming took off 4 bases at V and 6 bases at J, with 11 bases between the two ends. Here the CDR3 reads CASSPRWGEQYF. The CDR3 nucleotides read TGCGCCAGCAGCCCCCGGTGGGGCGAGCAGTACTTC.

The chain recombines TRBV7-6 with TRBJ2-5; perhaps TRBD2 as D (5 bases). Per germline, CDR1 SGHVS and CDR2 FNYEAQ. The CDR3 is made up of 14 amino acids. V was pared by 10 bases and J by 2 bases, with 17 bases between. In DNA, the CDR3 is TGTGCCACCCAGGACGGGGTAGAACAAGAGACCCAGTACTTC. Its protein is CATQDGVEQETQYF.

V is TRBV7-6 and J is TRBJ2-5, with 7 bases lining up with TRBD2. V shed 2 bases, J shed 5 bases, and the junction held 8 bases outside the gene matches. CDR3 length: 15 amino acids. CDR1 is SGHVS, CDR2 FNYEAQ, per germline. CDR3 bases: TGTGCCAGCAGCTTACCGGGGGAGGGTGGTGAGACCCAGTACTTC. This encodes CASSLPGEGGETQYF.

The chain joins TRBV7-2 to TRBJ2-1; 12 bases align to TRBD2. V lost 5 bases to trimming and J lost 3 bases; unmatched junction nucleotides: 2. The CDR3 contains 15 residues. Germline CDR1 reads SGHTA; CDR2 reads FQGNSA. The CDR3 region has the DNA TGTGCCAGCAGCCCTAGCGGGAGGGTCTACAATGAGCAGTTCTTC. Translated: CASSPSGRVYNEQFF.

Concerning this clonotype: The junction and the germline gene differ at one end; a read error may be behind it. The rearrangement joins TRBV5-1 to TRBJ2-3, with D possibly called TRBD1 or TRBD2 (5 bases each). The CDR3 is 15 residues long. Germline CDR1 reads SGHRS; CDR2 reads YFSETQ. The CDR3 loop is CVSSRGTASTDTQYF. DNA for the CDR3: TGCGTCAGCAGCCGTGGGACGGCTAGCACAGATACGCAGTATTTT.

This clonotype was detected many times. The chain combines TRBV29-1 with TRBJ2-3, with 11 positions matching TRBD2. In germline, CDR1 is SQVTM, CDR2 ANQGSEA. This CDR3 contains 13 residues. Unmatched junction bases numbered 2, after V lost 5 bases and J lost 4 bases. The CDR3 nucleotides read TGCAGCGTTACTAGCGGGAGAGCAGATACGCAGTATTTT. Translation: CSVTSGRADTQYF.

This clonotype occurred a few times. The chain joins TRBV4-3 to TRBJ2-1, with 7 bases matching TRBD1. This CDR3 spans 16 amino acids. With V trimmed by 0 bases and J by 3 bases, 5 bases remained unmatched. The germline V gene encodes CDR1 LGHNA and CDR2 YSLEER. This CDR3 reads CASSQDTGTVYNEQFF. The DNA of the CDR3 is TGCGCCAGCAGCCAAGACACCGGGACAGTCTACAATGAGCAGTTCTTC.

The chain employs TRBV6-1 and TRBJ2-3, with D maybe TRBD1 (7 bases). Germline lookup yields CDR1 MNHNS and CDR2 SASEGT. Trimming took off 6 bases at V and 5 bases at J, with 18 bases between the two ends. The CDR3 covers 15 residues. Here the CDR3 DNA reads TGTGCCAGCAGGACAGACAGGGACTTACGAGATACGCAGTATTTT. Translation: CASRTDRDLRDTQYF.

This clonotype was detected ten times or more. The gene calls are TRBV12-3 or TRBV12-4 and TRBJ2-7; D is unclear. The CDR3 length is 14 residues. Trimming pared 2 bases from V and 5 bases from J, leaving 13 bases between. CDR3 nucleotides: TGTGCCAGCAGTTTAATTCGAGGCAGGAACGAGCAGTACTTC. Translation gives CASSLIRGRNEQYF.

This clonotype was detected only a few times. The chain is built from TRBV20-1 and TRBJ1-2, with D perhaps matching TRBD1 (6 bases). The length of the CDR3 is 15 residues. Germline values: CDR1 DFQATT, CDR2 SNEGSKA (reference sequence). V lost 3 bases and J lost 5, with 19 bases in between. CDR3 DNA: TGCAGTGCTAGTGACGGCGGGGGGCGAGGTTATGGCTACACCTTC. Encoded protein: CSASDGGGRGYGYTF.

This clonotype was counted a few times. The chain joins TRBV3-1 to TRBJ2-7; D remains ambiguous. This CDR3 has 13 amino acids. Per the germline V gene, CDR1 is LGHDT and CDR2 is YNNKEL (reference sequence). Trimming shortened V by 0 bases and J by 4 bases, and 7 bases separated the two germline ends. CDR3 amino acids: CASSQEWLYEQYF. DNA of the CDR3: TGTGCCAGCAGCCAAGAGTGGCTTTACGAGCAGTACTTC.

The rearrangement uses TRBV7-9 and TRBJ2-7, with 10 nucleotides matching TRBD2. The germline CDR1 and CDR2 sequences are SEHNR and FQNEAQ (reference sequence). This CDR3 region has 16 residues. V gave up 5 bases and J gave up 4 bases; unmatched junction bases: 11. CDR3 DNA: TGTGCCAGCAGCCCACCCACTAGCGGGAATGTGTACGAGCAGTACTTC. Residues: CASSPPTSGNVYEQYF. Together with reference TRBV7-9 and TRBJ2-7, the CDR3 gives the full variable domain: DTGVSQNPRHKITKRGQNVTFRCDPISEHNRLYWYRQTLGQGPEFLTYFQNEAQLEKSRLLSDRFSAERPKGSFSTLEIQRTEQGDSAMYLCASSPPTSGNVYEQYFGPGTRLTVT.

This chain uses TRBV7-2 with TRBJ2-6; D is unclear. Germline CDR1 and CDR2: SGHTA and FQGNSA. This CDR3 comprises 15 residues. V was trimmed by 3 bases and J by 1 base, leaving 7 bases between them. This CDR3 reads CASSFEVSGANVLTF. The CDR3 DNA reads as TGTGCCAGCAGCTTTGAGGTATCTGGGGCCAACGTCCTGACTTTC.

This clonotype was observed a few times. V usage is TRBV2 and J usage is TRBJ2-7, with 11 bases lining up with TRBD2. Germline V gene sequence: CDR1 SNHLY, CDR2 FYNNEI. The CDR3 extends over 15 amino acids. Trimming at V came to 5 bases and at J to 2 bases, leaving 5 bases not matched to a gene. In DNA form, the CDR3 reads TGTGCCAGCAGTCGATTACTAGCGGGAGCCTACGAGCAGTACTTC. The encoded protein is CASSRLLAGAYEQYF.

This clonotype was counted only a few times. The chain links TRBV28 to TRBJ2-7; TRBD2 matches 7 bases. CDR1 and CDR2 from the germline V gene are MDHEN and SYDVKM. V trimming: 5 bases; J trimming: 3 bases; junction bases outside the gene matches: 10. The CDR3 is 15 amino acids. Here the CDR3 reads CASSRLMGGSYEQYF. CDR3 bases: TGTGCCAGCAGTAGGCTGATGGGGGGGAGCTACGAGCAGTACTTC.

The chain recombines TRBV13 with TRBJ2-4; TRBD1 matches at 8 bases. The CDR3 is 16 amino acids. J gave up 10 bases and V 4 bases, and 15 bases lay outside the gene matches. Germline values: CDR1 PRHDT, CDR2 FYEKMQ (reference sequence). The CDR3 region is CASSSTGGLASTIQYF. In DNA, the CDR3 is TGTGCCAGCAGCTCAACAGGGGGGCTAGCGTCGACGATTCAGTACTTC. The whole variable domain, remainder taken from reference TRBV13 and TRBJ2-4, is AAGVIQSPRHLIKEKRETATLKCYPIPRHDTVYWYQQGPGQDPQFLISFYEKMQSDKGSIPDRFSAQQFSDYHSELNMSSLELGDSALYFCASSSTGGLASTIQYFGAGTRLSVL.

The chain joins TRBV7-6 to TRBJ2-1; 10 nucleotides line up with TRBD2. The CDR3 is 19 amino acids. The junction had 15 bases not matched to a gene; V was cut back by 5 bases and J by 2 bases. CDR1 and CDR2 from the germline V gene are SGHVS and FNYEAQ. CDR3 bases: TGTGCCAGCAGCCTCCGGACTAGCGGACCTTCAATTACCTACAATGAGCAGTTCTTC. Protein sequence: CASSLRTSGPSITYNEQFF.

This clonotype was counted between two and nine times. The genes are TRBV12-3 or TRBV12-4 and TRBJ2-5, with D maybe TRBD1 (6 bases). Deletions cut 5 bases from V and 5 bases from J, with 12 bases between. The CDR3 runs to 13 residues. In DNA form, the CDR3 reads TGTGCCAGCAGTACAGGGTTGGGGGAGACCCAGTACTTC. Translating it yields CASSTGLGETQYF.